Following are 16 T cell receptor beta chains from one sample sequenced in a study of tissue T cells after allogeneic stem cell transplantation. Assay used: immunoSEQ multiplex PCR; TCRdb lists only in-frame clones, some missing. Of 6,400 or so clones listed, 45% to 60% are singletons. Noted time point: mouse harvest day 7 after allogeneic transplant. The graft held 10^6 splenic CD5+ T cells and 10^7 T-cell-depleted bone marrow cells. What was sequenced was lymph node tissue. All receptors come from a female BALB/c mouse given C57BL/6 T cells with graft-versus-host disease after an allogeneic hematopoietic cell transplant.

About this clone: Gene names refer to mouse genes. The read terminates 1 residue ahead of where the CDR3 ends, so the germline J gene completes it. The J gene is TRBJ1-4, the V gene TRBV26; the match to TRBD1 covers 7 bases. CDR1 KGHPV and CDR2 FQNQEV come from the germline V gene (reference sequence). V lost 4 bases and J lost 0; bases outside the gene matches: 2. The CDR3 runs 15 residues. CDR3 DNA, as far as it was read: TGTGCCAGCAGTCGACAGGGAATTTCCAACGAAAGATTATTT. It is translated as CASSRQGISNERLF. The complete CDR3 sequence is CASSRQGISNERLFF.

A word on this clone: Gene names are mouse gene names. The sequence runs out 1 residue before the end of the CDR3; the remainder is reconstructed from the germline J gene. V gene TRBV26 combines with J gene TRBJ2-3; D unclear. The CDR3 spans 15 residues. V was clipped by 3 bases and J by 0 bases, with 10 bases between them. In germline, CDR1 is KGHPV, CDR2 FQNQEV (reference sequence). The CDR3 DNA, read in part, is TGTGCCAGCAGTCTTGGCATTTCTAGTGCAGAAACGCTGTAT. It specifies CASSLGISSAETLY. The full CDR3 reads CASSLGISSAETLYF.

The sample holds a few counts of this clone. Gene names denote mouse genes. The read comes to an end 1 residue before the CDR3 does, leaving the germline J gene to fill in the end. V and J are TRBV23 and TRBJ2-7; no DNA check was done on the table's D call, TRBD2. The germline CDR1 and CDR2 sequences are KGHTA and FQNQQP. There are 15 residues in the CDR3. The CDR3 bases that were read are TGCTCCAGCAGTCAGGGACTGGGGGGGCGCGGGGAACAGTAC. Amino acid sequence: CSSSQGLGGRGEQY. From start to end, the CDR3 is CSSSQGLGGRGEQYF.

Details on this clone: Mouse names are used for the genes. The CDR3 here is CASSPGQSSYEQYF. The covered CDR3 bases are TGTGCCAGCAGTCCGGGACAAAGCTCCTATGAACAGTAC. This chain uses TRBV26 with TRBJ2-7, with D perhaps TRBD1 (6 bases). The missing CDR3 end, 1 residue past where the read stops, is filled in from the germline J gene. Trimming left V 4 bases short and J 0 bases short, with 10 bases between. CDR3 size: 14 residues. Germline V lookup: CDR1 KGHPV, CDR2 FQNQEV (reference sequence). The complete variable domain, with remaining parts taken from reference TRBV26 and TRBJ2-7, reads NSKVIQTPRYLVKGQGQKAKMRCIPEKGHPVVFWYQQNKNNEFKFLINFQNQEVLQQIDMTEKRFSAECPSNSPCSLEIQSSEAGDSALYLCASSPGQSSYEQYFGPGTRLTVL.

Regarding this clone: The genes are named according to mouse. Sequencing ends 1 residue short of the CDR3 end; the germline J gene provides the rest. The chain links TRBV20 to TRBJ1-1; D gene unclear. The germline V gene encodes CDR1 GFQATS and CDR2 STVNSAI. This CDR3 is built from 12 residues. V lost 1 base, J lost 3 bases, and 6 bases lay in between. The CDR3 is CGARGQYTEVFF. The CDR3 DNA, read in part, is TGTGGTGCTAGGGGACAATACACAGAAGTCTTC. The full variable domain, completed using reference TRBV20 and TRBJ1-1, is GALVYQYPRRTICKSGTSMRMECQAVGFQATSVAWYRQSPQKTFELIALSTVNSAIKYEQNFTQEKFPISHPNLSFSSMTVLNAYLEDRGLYLCGARGQYTEVFFGKGTRLTVV.

A remark on this clone: Genes and germline come from the mouse. The CDR3 end falls 1 residue outside the read, so it is completed with the germline J gene. The V call is TRBV14, the J call TRBJ2-4; TRBD2 matches 8 bases. The CDR3 sequence is 16 residues long. V shed 0 bases, J shed 0 bases, and the junction held 3 bases outside the gene matches. CDR1 and CDR2 (germline): SGHDT, FRDEAV. The chain's CDR3 is CASSFWTGPSQNTLYF. CDR3 bases read: TGTGCCAGCAGTTTCTGGACTGGGCCTAGTCAAAACACCTTGTAC.

This clone showed up just a few times. The germline and genes are mouse ones. The read comes to an end 1 residue before the CDR3 does, leaving the germline J gene to fill in the end. The gene calls are TRBV26 and TRBJ1-4; D not certain. Trimming took 0 bases from V and 0 from J, leaving 8 bases between them. The CDR3 runs 16 residues. Looked up from germline, CDR1 is KGHPV and CDR2 is FQNQEV (reference sequence). This CDR3 is CASSLSRAVSNERLFF. The covered CDR3 bases are TGTGCCAGCAGTCTGTCGAGGGCAGTTTCCAACGAAAGATTATTT.

Worth noting for this clone: Mouse gene names apply. The read comes to an end 1 residue before the CDR3 does, leaving the germline J gene to fill in the end. V is TRBV26 and J is TRBJ1-3; no clear D. The V gene lost 3 bases and the J gene lost 0 bases, with 12 bases spanning the gap. From germline, CDR1 is KGHPV and CDR2 FQNQEV (reference sequence). The CDR3 totals 16 residues. The CDR3 bases that were read are TGTGCCAGCAGTCTCCGGGTCCCCCTTTCTGGAAATACGCTCTAT. It encodes CASSLRVPLSGNTLY. The CDR3 in full is CASSLRVPLSGNTLYF.

This clone was seen more than once but under ten times. Genes here carry mouse names. The missing CDR3 end, 1 residue past where the read stops, is filled in from the germline J gene. V gene TRBV19 combines with J gene TRBJ1-3, with 10 nucleotides matching TRBD1. J lost 4 bases, V lost 4 bases, and 8 bases had no gene match. The CDR3 has 16 residues. CDR1 and CDR2 from the germline V gene are FNHDT and SITEND (reference sequence). The CDR3 region is CASSLPGQGSGNTLYF. CDR3 DNA (partial): TGTGCCAGCAGTCTTCCGGGACAGGGGAGCGGAAATACGCTCTAT.

This clone was counted only a few times. The gene symbols are mouse symbols. The sequence runs out 1 residue before the end of the CDR3; the remainder is reconstructed from the germline J gene. The chain links TRBV26 to TRBJ1-4, with D tentatively TRBD1 (6 bases). Germline values: CDR1 KGHPV, CDR2 FQNQEV (reference sequence). The CDR3 has 13 residues. The V gene lost 5 bases and the J gene lost 7 bases, with 11 bases spanning the gap. CDR3 sequence reads: CASSTQGFERLFF. Incomplete CDR3 DNA: TGTGCCAGCAGTACACAGGGTTTCGAAAGATTATTT.

In the case of this clone: Gene names are mouse gene names. Coverage ceases 1 residue before the CDR3 finishes, and the germline J gene fills in the end. V gene TRBV1 combines with J gene TRBJ1-4; D is unresolved. CDR3 length: 13 residues. The V and J ends lost 1 base and 8 bases respectively, with 8 bases between them. Per germline, CDR1 NSQYPW and CDR2 LRSPGD (reference sequence). The CDR3 sequence: CTCSAVSGERLFF. The sequenced CDR3 bases are TGCACCTGCAGTGCAGTTTCCGGGGAAAGATTATTT.

With regard to this clone: The genes and germline here are from mouse. The read is 1 residue too short to cover the CDR3 end, so that end is filled in from the germline J gene. The chain joins TRBV12-2 to TRBJ2-5; a weak D match, TRBD1 (6 bases). Germline-derived CDR1 and CDR2 are SGHLS and HYDKME. V shed 2 bases and J shed 6 bases, with 11 bases lying between them. This CDR3 comprises 13 residues. The covered CDR3 bases are TGTGCCAGCTCTCCAGGGGACGTCGACACCCAGTAC. Protein product: CASSPGDVDTQY. The full CDR3 sequence reads CASSPGDVDTQYF. The variable domain in full, with the rest retrieved from reference TRBV12-2 and TRBJ2-5, is NSGVVQSPRYIIKGKGERSILKCIPISGHLSVAWYQQTQGQELKFFIQHYDKMERDKGNLPSRFSVQQFDDYHSEMNMSALELEDSAVYFCASSPGDVDTQYFGPGTRLLVL.

Of note for this clone: Genes and germline are mouse. The DNA ends 1 residue before the CDR3 does, and the rest of the CDR3 is filled in from the germline J gene. The chain employs TRBV5 and TRBJ2-7, with TRBD2 matching over 9 bases. The CDR3 totals 15 residues. V lost 2 bases and J lost 3; bases outside the gene matches: 5. The germline V gene encodes CDR1 LGHNA and CDR2 YNLKQL (reference sequence). The CDR3 bases that were read are TGTGCCAGCAGCCAATCCGGGACTGGGAGCTATGAACAGTAC. It codes for CASSQSGTGSYEQY. The entire CDR3 is CASSQSGTGSYEQYF.

This clone was picked up a small number of times. All gene names here are mouse names. The CDR3 end lies 1 residue beyond the end of the read and is filled in from the germline J gene. The rearrangement joins TRBV26 to TRBJ1-4; D might be TRBD1 (6 bases). Per the germline V gene, CDR1 is KGHPV and CDR2 is FQNQEV (reference sequence). Trimming shortened V by 7 bases and J by 4 bases, and 10 bases separated the two germline ends. This CDR3 spans 13 amino acids. CDR3 residues: CASTGGDNERLFF. CDR3 DNA, as far as it was read: TGTGCCAGCACCGGGGGCGACAACGAAAGATTATTT. The whole variable domain, filled in from reference TRBV26 and TRBJ1-4, reads NSKVIQTPRYLVKGQGQKAKMRCIPEKGHPVVFWYQQNKNNEFKFLINFQNQEVLQQIDMTEKRFSAECPSNSPCSLEIQSSEAGDSALYLCASTGGDNERLFFGHGTKLSVL.

This clone was counted between two and nine times. Gene names are the mouse ones. The read is 1 residue too short to cover the CDR3 end, so that end is filled in from the germline J gene. This sequence joins TRBV19 and TRBJ2-7; D is possibly TRBD1 (6 bases). Germline V gene data show CDR1 as FNHDT and CDR2 as SITEND (reference sequence). V gave up 4 bases and J gave up 8 bases, with 10 bases separating them. The CDR3 covers 11 residues. CDR3 DNA, as far as it was read: TGTGCCAGCAGTTCCGGGACAAAACAGTAC. Translated: CASSSGTKQY. The whole CDR3 region reads CASSSGTKQYF.

As regards this clone: Genes and germline are mouse. The CDR3 is cut off 1 residue early in the read; its end comes from the germline J gene. This chain links TRBV2 with TRBJ1-1, with D possibly TRBD1 on 5 matching bases. Germline loops: CDR1 LGHNA, CDR2 YSYQKL. The CDR3 spans 13 residues. The V end was cut by 0 bases, the J end by 8 bases, with 10 bases between. The DNA read from the CDR3 is TGTGCCAGCAGCCAAGAGGGGGGGTGGGAAGTCTTC. This codes for CASSQEGGWEVF. The whole CDR3 protein is CASSQEGGWEVFF.